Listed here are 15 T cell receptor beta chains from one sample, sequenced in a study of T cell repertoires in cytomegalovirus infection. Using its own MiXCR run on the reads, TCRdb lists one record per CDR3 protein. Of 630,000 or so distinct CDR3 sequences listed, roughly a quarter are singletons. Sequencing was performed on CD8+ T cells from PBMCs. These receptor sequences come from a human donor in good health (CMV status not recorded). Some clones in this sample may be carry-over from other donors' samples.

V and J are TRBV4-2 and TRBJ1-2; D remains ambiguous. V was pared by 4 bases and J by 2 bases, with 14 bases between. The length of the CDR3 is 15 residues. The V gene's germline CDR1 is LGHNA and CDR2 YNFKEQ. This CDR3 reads CASSLYPTENYGYTF. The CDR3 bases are TGTGCCAGCAGCCTTTATCCGACGGAAAACTATGGCTACACCTTC.

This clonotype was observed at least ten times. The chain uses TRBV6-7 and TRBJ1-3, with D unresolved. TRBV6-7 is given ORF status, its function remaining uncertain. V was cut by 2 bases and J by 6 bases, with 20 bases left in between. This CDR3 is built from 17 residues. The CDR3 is CASSYTGGSREENTIYF. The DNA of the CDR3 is TGTGCCAGCAGTTACACCGGAGGGTCCCGGGAAGAAAACACCATATATTTT.

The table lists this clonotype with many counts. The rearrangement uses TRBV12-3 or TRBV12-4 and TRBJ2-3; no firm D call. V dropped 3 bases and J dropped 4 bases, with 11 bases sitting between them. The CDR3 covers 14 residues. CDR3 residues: CASSLADGPDTQYF. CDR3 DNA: TGTGCCAGCAGTTTGGCGGACGGGCCAGATACGCAGTATTTT.

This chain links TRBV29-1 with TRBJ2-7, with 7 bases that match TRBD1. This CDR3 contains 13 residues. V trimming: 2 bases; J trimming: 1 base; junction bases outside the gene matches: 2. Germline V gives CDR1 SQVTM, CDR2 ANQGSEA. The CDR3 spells CSVELQGSYEQYV. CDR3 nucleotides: TGCAGCGTTGAACTACAGGGGTCCTACGAGCAGTACGTC.

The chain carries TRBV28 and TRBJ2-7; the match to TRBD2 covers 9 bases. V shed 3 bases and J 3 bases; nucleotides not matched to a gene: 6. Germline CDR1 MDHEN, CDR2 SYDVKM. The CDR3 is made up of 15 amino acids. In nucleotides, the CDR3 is TGTGCCAGCAGTTTTGGGGCTAGCGGGGTCTACGAGCAGTACGTC. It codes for CASSFGASGVYEQYV.

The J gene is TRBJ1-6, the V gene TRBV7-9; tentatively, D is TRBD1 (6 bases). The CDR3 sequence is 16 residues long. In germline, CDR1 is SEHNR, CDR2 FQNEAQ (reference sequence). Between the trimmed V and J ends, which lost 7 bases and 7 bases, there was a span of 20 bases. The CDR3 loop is CASTSSRGGLNSPLHF. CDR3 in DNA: TGTGCCAGCACCTCCTCGCGGGGGGGGCTGAATTCACCCCTCCACTTT.

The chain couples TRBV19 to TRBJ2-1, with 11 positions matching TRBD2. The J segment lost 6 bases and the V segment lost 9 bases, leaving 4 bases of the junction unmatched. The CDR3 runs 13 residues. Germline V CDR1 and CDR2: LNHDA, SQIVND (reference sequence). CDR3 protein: CASRLAGSNEQFF. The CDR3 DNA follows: TGTGCCAGCAGACTAGCGGGATCCAATGAGCAGTTCTTC.

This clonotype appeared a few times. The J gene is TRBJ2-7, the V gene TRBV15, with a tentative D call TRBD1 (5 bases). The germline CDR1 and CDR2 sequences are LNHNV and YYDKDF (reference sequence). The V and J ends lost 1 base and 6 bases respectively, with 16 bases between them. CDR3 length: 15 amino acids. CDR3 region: CATSRGQGDRFEQYF. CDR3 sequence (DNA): TGTGCCACCAGCAGAGGACAAGGGGATCGATTCGAGCAGTACTTC.

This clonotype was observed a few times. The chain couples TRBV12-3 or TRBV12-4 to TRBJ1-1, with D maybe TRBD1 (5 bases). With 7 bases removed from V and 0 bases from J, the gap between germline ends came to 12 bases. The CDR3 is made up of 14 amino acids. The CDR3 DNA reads TGTGCCAGCACCCTCGGCAGGGTGAACACTGAAGCTTTCTTT. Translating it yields CASTLGRVNTEAFF.

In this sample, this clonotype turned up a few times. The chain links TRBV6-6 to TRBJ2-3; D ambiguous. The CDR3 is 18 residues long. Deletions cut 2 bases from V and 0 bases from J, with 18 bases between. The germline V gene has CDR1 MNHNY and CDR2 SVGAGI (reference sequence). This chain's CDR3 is CASSYDWGSPTSTDTQYF. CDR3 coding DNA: TGTGCCAGCAGTTACGACTGGGGTAGCCCTACTAGCACAGATACGCAGTATTTT.

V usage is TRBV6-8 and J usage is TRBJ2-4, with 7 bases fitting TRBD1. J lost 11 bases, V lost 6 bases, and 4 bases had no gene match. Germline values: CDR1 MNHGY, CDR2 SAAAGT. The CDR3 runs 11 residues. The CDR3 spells CASRTDRVQYF. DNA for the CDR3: TGTGCCAGCAGAACAGACAGGGTTCAGTACTTC.

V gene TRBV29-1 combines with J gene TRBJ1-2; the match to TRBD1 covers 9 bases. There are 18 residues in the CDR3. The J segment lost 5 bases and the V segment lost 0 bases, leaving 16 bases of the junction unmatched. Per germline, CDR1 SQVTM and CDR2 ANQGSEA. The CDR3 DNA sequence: TGCAGCGTTGAAGAAACCCGAAGGACGGAGACAGGGGGGTATGGCTACACCTTC. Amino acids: CSVEETRRTETGGYGYTF.

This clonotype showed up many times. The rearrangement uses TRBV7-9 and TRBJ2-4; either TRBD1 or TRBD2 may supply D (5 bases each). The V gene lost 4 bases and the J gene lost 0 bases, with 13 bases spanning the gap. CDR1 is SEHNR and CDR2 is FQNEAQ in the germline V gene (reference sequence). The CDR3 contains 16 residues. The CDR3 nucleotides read TGTGCCAGCAGCTCAGACGAGGGGCTAGCCAAAAACATTCAGTACTTC. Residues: CASSSDEGLAKNIQYF. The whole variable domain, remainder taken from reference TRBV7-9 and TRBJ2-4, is DTGVSQNPRHKITKRGQNVTFRCDPISEHNRLYWYRQTLGQGPEFLTYFQNEAQLEKSRLLSDRFSAERPKGSFSTLEIQRTEQGDSAMYLCASSSDEGLAKNIQYFGAGTRLSVL.

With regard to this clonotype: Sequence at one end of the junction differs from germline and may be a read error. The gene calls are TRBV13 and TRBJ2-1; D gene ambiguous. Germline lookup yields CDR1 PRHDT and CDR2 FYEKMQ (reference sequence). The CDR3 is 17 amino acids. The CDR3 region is CTSSSPEREVSYNEQFF. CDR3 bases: TGTACCAGCAGCAGTCCAGAGCGAGAAGTCTCCTACAATGAGCAGTTCTTC.

This CDR3 reads CASSYGLAGGFEQYV. The CDR3 DNA reads TGTGCCAGCAGTTACGGACTAGCGGGGGGCTTCGAGCAGTACGTC. This chain links TRBV6-2 or TRBV6-3 with TRBJ2-7; TRBD2 agrees at 14 bases. The CDR3 is made up of 15 amino acids. Trimming at V came to 2 bases and at J to 6 bases, leaving 3 bases not matched to a gene. Per germline, CDR1 MNHEY and CDR2 SVGEGT.